Listed here are 23 T cell receptor beta chains from one sample, sequenced in a study of shared clonotypes between healthy human individuals. This table comes from immunoSEQ multiplex PCR, and its TCRdb copy is limited to in-frame clones, with some not included. The sample lists 2.5 million or so clones, just over 90% seen once, with roughly 0.14% in the top ten. Source material: naive CD4+ T cells sorted from blood. Subset here: CD45RA+ positively selected. All receptors derive from a man younger than 35 in good health.

The chain has TRBV27 and TRBJ1-6; D might be TRBD1 (5 bases). The germline V and J ends were trimmed by 5 bases and 1 base, with 6 bases remaining between them. Germline V CDR1 and CDR2: MNHEY, SMNVEV (reference sequence). This CDR3 region has 14 residues. The CDR3 sequence is CASSEGSYNSPLHF. The DNA for the CDR3 is TGTGCCAGCAGTGAGGGGTCCTATAATTCACCCCTCCACTTT.

V gene TRBV6-1 combines with J gene TRBJ1-2; possibly TRBD1 for D (5 bases). Between the trimmed V and J ends, which lost 5 bases and 3 bases, there was a span of 10 bases. There are 13 residues in the CDR3. Germline CDR1 MNHNS, CDR2 SASEGT. This chain's CDR3 is CASSFTGDYGYTF. The DNA for the CDR3 is TGTGCCAGCAGTTTCACAGGAGACTATGGCTACACCTTC.

V is TRBV28 and J is TRBJ1-1; D is unresolved. Germline V gene data show CDR1 as MDHEN and CDR2 as SYDVKM. V dropped 5 bases and J dropped 4 bases, with 20 bases sitting between them. This CDR3 is built from 16 residues. CDR3 in DNA: TGTGCCAGCAGTCCTGGCCAGGTCCGGTTTACCACTGAAGCTTTCTTT. This sequence encodes CASSPGQVRFTTEAFF.

The chain is built from TRBV10-2 and TRBJ2-6; the D is unclear. CDR3 size: 13 residues. V was shortened by 4 bases and J by 2 bases, with 3 bases between the two germline ends. Germline V lookup: CDR1 WSHSY, CDR2 SAAADI. In DNA, the CDR3 is TGCGCCAGCAGTGTGACTGGGGCCAACGTCCTGACTTTC. Protein sequence: CASSVTGANVLTF.

This rearrangement joins TRBV5-4 to TRBJ2-2; D is unresolved. Trimming took 0 bases from V and 1 from J, leaving 7 bases between them. CDR1 and CDR2 from the germline V gene are SGHNT and YYREEE (reference sequence). The CDR3 has 15 amino acids. The CDR3 loop reads CASSLAWQNTGELFF. CDR3 sequence (DNA): TGTGCCAGCAGCTTGGCGTGGCAGAACACCGGGGAGCTGTTTTTT.

Of note for this clone: Other DNA sequences in the same sample also yield this CDR3. The chain's CDR3 is CASSLSGLATYEQYF. The CDR3 DNA is TGTGCCAGCAGTTTATCGGGACTAGCTACTTACGAGCAGTACTTC. The rearrangement links TRBV27 to TRBJ2-7; TRBD2 agrees at 9 bases. J was trimmed by 4 bases and V by 0 bases; bases with no gene match: 4. There are 15 residues in the CDR3. Germline V CDR1 and CDR2: MNHEY, SMNVEV (reference sequence).

The chain links TRBV7-9 to TRBJ1-4; TRBD1 matches 8 bases. Germline values: CDR1 SEHNR, CDR2 FQNEAQ (reference sequence). Trimming at V came to 5 bases and at J to 7 bases, leaving 9 bases not matched to a gene. The CDR3 is 15 residues long. The CDR3 nucleotides read TGTGCCAGCAGCGCTCGGACAGGGTGGGGTGAAAAACTGTTTTTT. Residues: CASSARTGWGEKLFF. Based on the CDR3 plus reference TRBV7-9 and TRBJ1-4, the full variable domain is DTGVSQNPRHKITKRGQNVTFRCDPISEHNRLYWYRQTLGQGPEFLTYFQNEAQLEKSRLLSDRFSAERPKGSFSTLEIQRTEQGDSAMYLCASSARTGWGEKLFFGSGTQLSVL.

The gene calls are TRBV6-6 and TRBJ2-4; maybe TRBD1 (6 bases). The V gene lost 7 bases and the J gene lost 9 bases, with 22 bases spanning the gap. This CDR3 region has 15 residues. The germline gives CDR1 MNHNY, CDR2 SVGAGI (reference sequence). The CDR3 reads CASTQLGQGLGIQYF. The CDR3 DNA reads TGTGCCAGCACTCAACTCGGCCAGGGGCTTGGCATTCAGTACTTC.

The chain is built from TRBV9 and TRBJ2-6; a possible D gene is TRBD2 (5 bases). V lost 3 bases, J lost 7 bases, and 8 bases lay in between. There are 13 residues in the CDR3. CDR1 is SGDLS, CDR2 YYNGEE, per germline. This chain's CDR3 is CASSAGNANVLTF. CDR3 DNA sequence: TGTGCCAGCAGCGCGGGGAATGCCAACGTCCTGACTTTC.

The chain couples TRBV29-1 to TRBJ2-5, with D uncertain. Per the germline V gene, CDR1 is SQVTM and CDR2 is ANQGSEA. This CDR3 has 10 residues. Trimming left V 7 bases short and J 5 bases short, with 8 bases between. The CDR3 DNA reads TGCAGCGGCGTGGGGGAGACCCAGTACTTC. Translated: CSGVGETQYF. Complete variable domain (other parts from reference TRBV29-1 and TRBJ2-5): SAVISQKPSRDICQRGTSLTIQCQVDSQVTMMFWYRQQPGQSLTLIATANQGSEATYESGFVIDKFPISRPNLTFSTLTVSNMSPEDSSIYLCSGVGETQYFGPGTRLLVL.

The chain couples TRBV18 to TRBJ2-7; TRBD1 might be the D (6 bases). Germline V gene sequence: CDR1 KGHSH, CDR2 LQKENI. The V gene lost 3 bases and the J gene lost 2 bases, with 14 bases spanning the gap. The CDR3 is made up of 15 amino acids. The CDR3 spells CASSPGVAGAYEQYF. The CDR3 DNA reads as TGTGCCAGCTCACCTGGGGTGGCAGGGGCCTACGAGCAGTACTTC.

The CDR3 protein is CASSRGLAGDPYQETQYF. CDR3 coding DNA: TGTGCCAGCAGCCGCGGACTAGCGGGGGACCCGTACCAAGAGACCCAGTACTTC. This chain connects TRBV5-4 to TRBJ2-5; 13 bases align to TRBD2. Germline CDR1 reads SGHNT; CDR2 reads YYREEE (reference sequence). The CDR3 contains 18 residues. Trimming took 4 bases from V and 0 from J; bases not matched to a gene: 9.

A note on this clone: Distinct nucleotide sequences in the sample also encode this CDR3. The chain couples TRBV28 to TRBJ2-7, with D maybe TRBD2 (6 bases). This CDR3 has 14 amino acids. Trimming took 5 bases from V and 1 from J, leaving 12 bases between them. The V gene's germline CDR1 is MDHEN and CDR2 SYDVKM. CDR3 in DNA: TGTGCCAGCAGTCCTCCCGGGGGTTCCTACGAGCAGTACTTC. Residues: CASSPPGGSYEQYF.

This chain links TRBV5-4 with TRBJ2-7; D remains ambiguous. The CDR3 has 13 residues. Trimming left V 4 bases short and J 9 bases short, with 17 bases between. Germline lookup yields CDR1 SGHNT and CDR2 YYREEE (reference sequence). The CDR3 DNA is TGTGCCAGCAGCCCCGTTGGCAATCCAGGGCAGTACTTC. Protein product: CASSPVGNPGQYF.

This chain uses TRBV2 with TRBJ2-1; D call uncertain. V was trimmed by 4 bases and J by 12 bases, leaving 10 bases between them. Germline CDR1 is SNHLY and CDR2 is FYNNEI. This CDR3 has 11 residues. The CDR3 DNA sequence: TGTGCCAGCAGTGTAGACAAGGGGCAGTTCTTC. This sequence encodes CASSVDKGQFF.

The genes are TRBV6-6 and TRBJ2-7, with D possibly being TRBD2 (6 bases). V was clipped by 3 bases and J by 7 bases, with 16 bases between them. The CDR3 loop spans 14 amino acids. In germline, CDR1 is MNHNY, CDR2 SVGAGI (reference sequence). The CDR3, as DNA: TGTGCCAGCAGTTATCCGCCTGCGGGGAGGGAGCAGTACTTC. It codes for CASSYPPAGREQYF.

The chain employs TRBV6-8 and TRBJ2-7; TRBD1 is a possible D gene (5 bases). CDR1 and CDR2 (germline): MNHGY, SAAAGT. Trimming took 2 bases from V and 0 from J, leaving 17 bases between them. The CDR3 runs to 17 residues. DNA for the CDR3: TGTGCCAGCAGTTACACTCTTGGGGCGGATAGCTCCTACGAGCAGTACTTC. Protein: CASSYTLGADSSYEQYF.

V is TRBV5-1 and J is TRBJ2-3; perhaps TRBD1 as D (5 bases). The CDR3 spans 15 residues. Per germline, CDR1 SGHRS and CDR2 YFSETQ. V lost 1 base and J 5 bases, leaving 14 bases between the germline ends. CDR3 region: CASSLPFGQGDTQYF. The CDR3 DNA sequence: TGCGCCAGCAGCTTGCCCTTCGGGCAGGGAGATACGCAGTATTTT.

The chain uses TRBV12-2 and TRBJ2-7; the table's D call, TRBD1, was not checked against the DNA. TRBV12-2 counts as a pseudogene. The CDR3 contains 14 residues. The CDR3 DNA follows: TGTGCAAGTCGCCAAAGGGACAGGAGGTACGAGCAGTACTTC. This gives the protein CASRQRDRRYEQYF.

This chain connects TRBV18 to TRBJ2-7, with D perhaps assigned TRBD1 or TRBD2 (5 bases each). Germline CDR1 KGHSH, CDR2 LQKENI. The ends were cut back, 0 bases at V and 3 bases at J, with 15 bases in the middle. The CDR3 sequence is 16 residues long. The CDR3 bases are TGTGCCAGCTCACCACCGGGGGTCGCTTACCTCTACGAGCAGTACTTC. Translation: CASSPPGVAYLYEQYF.

The chain carries TRBV7-8 and TRBJ2-1, with 12 bases matching TRBD2. Looked up from germline, CDR1 is SGHVS and CDR2 is FQNEAQ. This CDR3 has 18 residues. Losses at the gene ends were 1 base for V and 0 bases for J; bases not matched to a gene: 4. The CDR3, as DNA: TGTGCCAGCAGCTTAGATACTAGCGGGAGGCTCTCCTACAATGAGCAGTTCTTC. Translating it yields CASSLDTSGRLSYNEQFF.

V and J are TRBV7-2 and TRBJ2-7; 7 bases agree with TRBD2. V was clipped by 3 bases and J by 6 bases; unmatched bases: 14. The V gene's germline CDR1 is SGHTA and CDR2 FQGNSA. The CDR3 runs 16 residues. CDR3 nucleotide sequence: TGTGCCAGCAGCTTTTCCCCGTTGGCGGGAGAGGGCGAGCAGTACTTC. Translating gives CASSFSPLAGEGEQYF.

The DNA of the CDR3 is TGTGCCAGCAGTAAGACAGGGGAAAACACCATATATTTT. This gives the protein CASSKTGENTIYF. V usage is TRBV6-6 and J usage is TRBJ1-3, with TRBD1 matching 8 bases. The CDR3 length is 13 residues. Per germline, CDR1 MNHNY and CDR2 SVGAGI (reference sequence). Trimming at V came to 5 bases and at J to 6 bases, leaving 3 bases not matched to a gene.